This T cell receptor beta chain originates from a study of T cells in Graves' hyperthyroidism and ophthalmopathy. Study-level points and caveats: Blood samples included most of the expanded thyroid clonotypes exceeding 0.001. By a 13 V-J model, ophthalmopathy was set apart from stable hyperthyroidism. Ophthalmopathy, as predicted by the model, came a median 6.5 months after the prediction.

Clinical symptoms, serum thyroxine and TRAb, thyroid ultrasound and orbital computed tomography were used for the diagnoses. It was RNA transcripts that yielded the amplified TCR beta CDR3 regions. First-round RT-PCR of the TCR CDR3 relied on the HTBI primer set. TCRdb itself ran the multiplex PCR reads through MiXCR, one entry per CDR3 protein. This sample has 85,000 to 110,000 distinct CDR3 sequences, with 40% to 50% found just once. The CDR3 length is 13 residues. Trimming cost V 6 bases and J 4 bases; bases outside gene matches: 4. The germline V gene encodes CDR1 SGHNT and CDR2 YENEEA. This clonotype was seen repeatedly, ten times or more. Its specificity is not known.

The rearrangement uses TRBV11-3 and TRBJ1-1, with TRBD1 identical over 8 bases. Sequenced: blood. This receptor was identified in a man aged 40-49 years with Graves' hyperthyroidism. In DNA form, the CDR3 reads TGTGCCAGCAGAGACACAGGGGGCACTGAAGCTTTCTTT. It is translated as CASRDTGGTEAFF.